The 4 T cell receptor beta chains listed next were all sequenced from one sample in a study of blood T cell repertoires in COVID-19 (dated by TCRdb to 2020 to 2022). The library was built by means of the immunoSEQ multiplex PCR assay. TCRdb carries this immuneACCESS record with in-frame sequences only. Its versions omit some clonotypes, under half of them owing to an unresolved V gene in the studies checked, with the rest unexplained. The sample contains around 230,000 clones, approximately 83% of them found a single time. The ten top clones hold around 3% of the sample. The sequencing sample was made of PBMCs or T cells enriched from blood (not recorded which). The receptor source for this set is a woman between 35 and 50 years old with acute COVID-19.

The V and J genes are TRBV13 and TRBJ1-2; 9 nucleotides agree with TRBD1. The ends lost 6 bases at V and 0 bases at J; junction bases unmatched: 11. Looked up from germline, CDR1 is PRHDT and CDR2 is FYEKMQ (reference sequence). The CDR3 has 17 residues. The chain's CDR3 is CASSLPGQGKPNYGYTF. The CDR3 DNA sequence: TGTGCCAGCAGTCTCCCCGGACAGGGGAAACCTAACTATGGCTACACCTTC. Using reference TRBV13 and TRBJ1-2 for the parts outside the CDR3, the full variable domain is AAGVIQSPRHLIKEKRETATLKCYPIPRHDTVYWYQQGPGQDPQFLISFYEKMQSDKGSIPDRFSAQQFSDYHSELNMSSLELGDSALYFCASSLPGQGKPNYGYTFGSGTRLTVV.

This chain connects TRBV1 to TRBJ2-1; TRBD1 was called by the table and not checked on the DNA. TRBV1 represents a pseudogene. The CDR3 is 16 amino acids. As DNA, the CDR3 is TGCACCAGCAGGGGGCCTAGTACCAGCAGTAACAATGAGCAGTTCTTC. It is translated as CTSRGPSTSSNNEQFF.

This sequence joins TRBV7-3 and TRBJ2-7; TRBD2 aligns across 8 bases. V dropped 2 bases and J dropped 4; count of bases not matched to a gene: 10. Looked up from germline, CDR1 is SGHTA and CDR2 is FQGTGA. The CDR3 sequence is 16 residues long. The CDR3 here is CASSLGRAGEGYEQYF. DNA of the CDR3: TGTGCCAGCAGCTTAGGTCGAGCGGGAGAAGGGTACGAGCAGTACTTC.

This clone was found a few times. The V and J genes are TRBV5-1 and TRBJ2-3; the match to TRBD2 covers 14 bases. The CDR3 consists of 19 residues. The V segment lost 4 bases and the J segment 1 base; nucleotides outside the gene matches: 11. Germline lookup yields CDR1 SGHRS and CDR2 YFSETQ. CDR3 sequence (DNA): TGCGCCAGCAGCAATAGACTAGCGGGAGGGCGTATGGGCACAGATACGCAGTATTTT. Translating gives CASSNRLAGGRMGTDTQYF.